The sample holds one count of the clone carrying this T cell receptor (beta chain). The antigen remains unidentified. A far larger clone lies a single base away; this is likely a read error. The germline CDR1 and CDR2 sequences are SEHNR and FQNEAQ (reference sequence). The CDR3 covers 13 residues. V gave up 5 bases and J gave up 7 bases, with 11 bases separating them. Sequencing libraries for TCR beta were prepared with iRepertoire HTBI primers and Arm-PCR of CDR3 regions. Original analysis: Samples revealed 62 TRBV and approximately 15 TRBJ segments. MiXCR, run by TCRdb on the multiplex PCR reads, gives a single entry per CDR3 protein. Clone size and V and J calls follow TCRdb, not the original study. The sample shows hundreds of thousands of distinct CDR3 sequences, under 25% of them seen only once. The data derive from a study of regulatory T cells in long-lasting Graves disease. In the study overall: Treatment with antithyroid drugs for over 5 years, together with positive TSH receptor antibodies, meant persistent Graves' disease. Broader study findings: A greater number of public clonotypes (under 3,000) was shared by persistent patients than by new patients (around 970). Investigators studied peripheral blood only, not thyroid tissue.

Documented time point: persistent/refractory GD, antithyroid drugs over 5 years with positive TRAb. The TCR library used RNA extracted from PBMCs. The sequence was obtained from a female donor with Graves disease. The chain couples TRBV7-9 to TRBJ2-2; D is unclear. Sequences were derived from peripheral blood mononuclear cells (PBMCs), sampled when the disease was refractory, from a patient treated with antithyroid drugs. The chain's CDR3 is CASSQTFGGELFF. Here the CDR3 DNA reads TGTGCCAGCAGCCAGACCTTTGGCGGGGAGCTGTTTTTT.